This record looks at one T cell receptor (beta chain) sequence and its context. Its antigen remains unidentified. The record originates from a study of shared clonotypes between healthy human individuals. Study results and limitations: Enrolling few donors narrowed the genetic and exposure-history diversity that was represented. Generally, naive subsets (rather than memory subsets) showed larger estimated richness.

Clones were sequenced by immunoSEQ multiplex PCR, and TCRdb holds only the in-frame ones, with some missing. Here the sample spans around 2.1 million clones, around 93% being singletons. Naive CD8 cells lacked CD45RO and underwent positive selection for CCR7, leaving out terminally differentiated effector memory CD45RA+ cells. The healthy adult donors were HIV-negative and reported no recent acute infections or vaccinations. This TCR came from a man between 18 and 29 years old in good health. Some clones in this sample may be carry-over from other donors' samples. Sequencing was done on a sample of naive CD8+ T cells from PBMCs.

The DNA of the CDR3 is TGCGCCAGCAGCCAAGATACTAATATCGGGGACTTTGGTGAAGCTTTCTTT. This encodes CASSQDTNIGDFGEAFF. The chain combines TRBV4-1 with TRBJ1-1; possible D gene TRBD1, 5 bases. This CDR3 is 17 amino acids long. Looked up from germline, CDR1 is MGHRA and CDR2 is YSYEKL. V gave up 0 bases and J gave up 7 bases, with 21 bases separating them.